This T cell receptor beta chain was captured in a study of shared clonotypes between healthy human individuals. Naive CD8 isolation took CD45RO-negative cells positively selected for CCR7 and excluded terminally differentiated effector memory CD45RA+ cells. The data were produced by immunoSEQ multiplex PCR, yet TCRdb's version contains in-frame clones alone and is incomplete. The data contain roughly 570,000 clones, roughly 98% of them singletons. Source material: naive CD8+ T cells sorted from blood. This TCR came from a man aged 25 to 40 in good health.

CDR3 sequence reads: CASSQDVASGEELFF. The CDR3 nucleotides are TGCGCCAGCAGCCAAGATGTGGCGTCGGGGGAGGAACTGTTTTTT. J is TRBJ1-4 and V is TRBV4-3; D might be TRBD1 (5 bases). Germline V gene data show CDR1 as LGHNA and CDR2 as YSLEER. V lost 0 bases, J lost 12 bases, and 17 bases lay in between. The CDR3 is 15 amino acids.